This TCR beta chain appears in the sequencing data of a study of shared clonotypes between healthy human individuals. Overall study results and limits: Limited genetic and exposure-history diversity came from having few donors. The expectation was that sequencing depth would affect clonotype sharing among donors.

The assay was immunoSEQ multiplex PCR, and TCRdb's table has in-frame clones only and misses some. The table shows 450,000 to 500,000 clones, with 81% occurring only once. For this clone: Its antigen is not identified.

HIV-negative, healthy adults without recent acute infections or vaccinations were the donors. The study drew all its donors from Caucasian adults living in Nashville, Tennessee. Germline V gene lookup returns CDR1 SGHVS and CDR2 FQNEAQ. With V trimmed by 5 bases and J by 1 base, 11 bases remained unmatched. The CDR3 consists of 18 residues. The source is a woman aged 40-49 years in good health. Some clones in this sample may be carry-over from other donors' samples. This sequence joins TRBV7-8 and TRBJ2-6, with TRBD1 matching 7 bases. Sequenced: PBMCs. The CDR3 here is CASSPLGTANSGANVLTF. For the CDR3, the DNA is TGTGCCAGCAGCCCTCTTGGGACAGCTAATTCTGGGGCCAACGTCCTGACTTTC.